Each of the 18 T cell receptor beta chains below was sequenced from the same sample in a study of breast tumors, draining lymph nodes, adjacent tissues. TCRdb re-derived calls from the multiplex PCR reads in MiXCR, one entry per CDR3 protein. The sample holds some 170,000 distinct CDR3 sequences, 25% to 40% seen once. Breast cancer patients provided tissue from their axillary draining lymph nodes. Sequencing was carried out using axillary lymph node tissue. These TCRs come from a female donor with breast cancer. Some clones in this sample may be carry-over from other donors' samples.

A word on this clonotype: A read error may produce the germline difference seen at one junction end. V usage is TRBV20-1 and J usage is TRBJ1-1; D gene ambiguous. Per germline, CDR1 DFQATT and CDR2 SNEGSKA (reference sequence). The CDR3 spans 14 residues. The CDR3 loop reads CNARSDWGNTEAFF. The CDR3 DNA sequence: TGCAATGCTAGAAGCGATTGGGGGAACACTGAAGCTTTCTTT.

This clonotype has at least ten counts. The gene calls are TRBV12-3 or TRBV12-4 and TRBJ2-1, with a tentative D call TRBD2 (6 bases). Trimming took off 5 bases at V and 0 bases at J, with 11 bases between the two ends. The CDR3 has 15 amino acids. In DNA form, the CDR3 reads TGTGCCAGCAGTGGACGGGGACTCTCCTACAATGAGCAGTTCTTC. Protein sequence: CASSGRGLSYNEQFF.

Many counts were recorded for this clonotype. CDR3 loop: CASSGPGGPLREQYF. DNA of the CDR3: TGTGCCAGTAGTGGGCCAGGGGGGCCCCTGCGCGAGCAGTACTTC. The V call is TRBV19, the J call TRBJ2-7; possibly TRBD1 for D (7 bases). Germline lookup yields CDR1 LNHDA and CDR2 SQIVND (reference sequence). The CDR3 covers 15 residues. V was trimmed by 5 bases and J by 6 bases, leaving 20 bases between them.

The chain couples TRBV12-3 or TRBV12-4 to TRBJ1-2, with D perhaps matching TRBD1 (6 bases). The V gene lost 1 base and the J gene lost 6 bases, with 21 bases spanning the gap. This CDR3 has 17 residues. The DNA for the CDR3 is TGTGCCAGCAGTTTAGACTTGGGGGGCCGGGGACGCAATGGCTACACCTTC. Amino acid sequence: CASSLDLGGRGRNGYTF.

In the case of this clonotype: One junction end does not reproduce the germline sequence, and a read error may be involved. This sequence joins TRBV5-6 and TRBJ1-5; D remains ambiguous. Germline CDR1 and CDR2: SGHDT and YYEEEE. The CDR3 covers 17 residues. The DNA of the CDR3 is TGTGCCAGCAGCTTCGGACTAGCGGGAGGGTACAATGAGCCCCAGCATTTT. It codes for CASSFGLAGGYNEPQHF.

The table lists this clonotype with many counts. The chain recombines TRBV28 with TRBJ2-1; 8 nucleotides line up with TRBD2. V lost 6 bases to trimming and J lost 7 bases; unmatched junction nucleotides: 2. Looked up from germline, CDR1 is MDHEN and CDR2 is SYDVKM. This CDR3 is built from 12 residues. This CDR3 is CASSRLANEQFF. As DNA, the CDR3 is TGTGCCAGCAGCAGACTAGCGAATGAGCAGTTCTTC.

With respect to this clonotype: A much larger clone differs by one base, so this may be a read error. The rearrangement joins TRBV6-1 to TRBJ2-1; D call uncertain. This CDR3 is built from 12 residues. The germline gives CDR1 MNHNS, CDR2 SASEGT. The CDR3 reads CAIWAGYNGQFF. In DNA form, the CDR3 reads TGTGCCATCTGGGCAGGCTACAATGGGCAGTTCTTC.

Ten or more counts support this clonotype. The chain employs TRBV13 and TRBJ2-3, with 10 bases identical to TRBD2. Germline trimming cut 5 bases from V and 4 bases from J; bases unmatched to any gene: 12. The CDR3 totals 17 residues. CDR1 and CDR2 from the germline V gene are PRHDT and FYEKMQ (reference sequence). The CDR3 DNA sequence: TGTGCCAGCAGCCACCAAGGTATAGCGGGAGGCGCAGATACGCAGTATTTT. It is translated as CASSHQGIAGGADTQYF.

This clonotype was detected many times. A read error may produce the germline difference seen at one junction end. This chain uses TRBV6-5 with TRBJ1-5; tentatively, D is TRBD1 (6 bases). The CDR3 is 14 amino acids. The germline V gene encodes CDR1 MNHEY and CDR2 SVGAGI. DNA for the CDR3: TGTGCCAGCAGTCACTCGGGGGGCGATCAGCCCCAGCATTTT. This encodes CASSHSGGDQPQHF.

The chain employs TRBV6-6 and TRBJ1-1, with no clear D. CDR1 is MNHNY, CDR2 SVGAGI, per germline (reference sequence). The V end was cut by 2 bases, the J end by 1 base, with 8 bases between. CDR3 length equals 14 residues. The CDR3 loop is CASSYRSSNTEAFF. As DNA, the CDR3 is TGTGCCAGCAGTTACCGGAGCTCGAACACTGAAGCTTTCTTT.

The chain carries TRBV5-6 and TRBJ2-3, with unresolved D. The germline V gene has CDR1 SGHDT and CDR2 YYEEEE. The V and J ends lost 0 bases and 2 bases respectively, with 7 bases between them. CDR3 length equals 14 residues. The CDR3 DNA reads as TGTGCCAGCAGCTTGGGTGGGCCCACAGATACGCAGTATTTT. Translation: CASSLGGPTDTQYF.

The chain couples TRBV29-1 to TRBJ1-2; 9 nucleotides agree with TRBD1. Germline V lookup: CDR1 SQVTM, CDR2 ANQGSEA. This CDR3 has 12 residues. V gave up 8 bases and J gave up 7 bases; unmatched junction bases: 8. The CDR3 region is CSFGQGMSGYTF. Written as DNA, the CDR3 is TGCAGCTTCGGACAGGGGATGTCTGGCTACACCTTC.

This clonotype was counted many times. The V and J genes are TRBV5-1 and TRBJ2-7, with D perhaps assigned TRBD1 or TRBD2 (6 bases each). Germline assignment: CDR1 SGHRS and CDR2 YFSETQ. Trimming removed 3 bases from V and 0 bases from J, with 13 bases in between. CDR3 size: 15 residues. The CDR3 reads CASSWRGDSSYEQYF. The CDR3, as DNA: TGCGCCAGCAGCTGGAGGGGGGATAGCTCCTACGAGCAGTACTTC.

J is TRBJ2-7 and V is TRBV30, with D perhaps being TRBD1 or TRBD2 (6 bases each). This CDR3 contains 12 residues. V was trimmed by 4 bases and J by 9 bases, leaving 16 bases between them. Germline CDR1 and CDR2: GTSNPN and SVGIG (reference sequence). CDR3 in amino acids: CAWNRDKGGQYF. The CDR3 DNA is TGTGCCTGGAACCGGGACAAGGGGGGGCAGTACTTC.

This clonotype has ten or more counts. The chain links TRBV7-2 to TRBJ1-3; TRBD1 is a possible D gene (5 bases). V shed 5 bases and J shed 4 bases, with 9 bases lying between them. Germline assignment: CDR1 SGHTA and CDR2 FQGNSA. The CDR3 sequence is 13 residues long. The CDR3 nucleotides are TGTGCCAGCAGCGGCAGGGCCGGAAACACCATATATTTT. Protein: CASSGRAGNTIYF.

The rearrangement joins TRBV7-8 to TRBJ2-3; D may correspond to TRBD1 or TRBD2 (5 bases each). With 6 bases removed from V and 0 bases from J, the gap between germline ends came to 13 bases. The CDR3 contains 15 residues. Germline values: CDR1 SGHVS, CDR2 FQNEAQ. The CDR3 reads CASSFRDESTDTQYF. CDR3 bases: TGTGCCAGCAGTTTCCGGGACGAGAGCACAGATACGCAGTATTTT.

A remark on this clonotype: The junction departs from the called germline gene at one end, perhaps through a read error. V gene TRBV25-1 combines with J gene TRBJ1-2; D is perhaps TRBD1 (5 bases). This CDR3 has 13 amino acids. Germline CDR1 reads MGHDK; CDR2 reads SYGVNS. CDR3 sequence (DNA): TGTGCCAGAAGTGAACCGAATGGGGGGGGCTACACCTTC. It codes for CARSEPNGGGYTF.

The V call is TRBV15, the J call TRBJ2-2; 7 bases fit TRBD1. The CDR3 extends over 14 amino acids. J lost 4 bases, V lost 7 bases, and 6 bases had no gene match. Germline V CDR1 and CDR2: LNHNV, YYDKDF (reference sequence). CDR3 protein: CATTGTASTGELFF. CDR3 nucleotides: TGTGCCACCACCGGGACAGCGAGCACCGGGGAGCTGTTTTTT.